The entry below gives a single T cell receptor (beta chain) sequence along with its context. The antigen it binds to is not known. Base qualities are not at hand, and no much larger clone is one base apart. This entry is derived from a study of blood T cell repertoires in COVID-19 (TCRdb year 2020). Study-level background: The collaborator samples originated in the United States, Italy and Spain and spanned the acute and convalescent phases of COVID-19. The prospective study material was composed of cDNA or gDNA derived from T cells, B-cell-depleted T cells, or PBMCs. Subjects who had been exposed to COVID-19, were actively infected with it, or had recovered from it provided the deeply sampled blood TCRbeta repertoires that made up the dataset. The repertoires were made available in a free public database intended to serve as a resource for research on the immune response to SARS-CoV-2. The samples were drawn from the first 160 participants of the ongoing ImmuneRACE study and from roughly 1,300 subjects provided by 6 global collaborators. Sample metadata almost always included a de-identified subject ID, COVID-19 status, age in years and sex. HLA class I and class II types, where available, came from metadata supplied by the sample provider rather than from assay-based typing.

Enrolling through a virtual design, the prospective study's participants ranged in age from roughly 18 to 89 years and lived across more than 20 United States geographic areas. In the prospective study, participants were assigned to cohorts based on the clinical history participants reported in a screening survey and a study questionnaire. Mobile phlebotomists in the prospective study collected whole blood, serum and a nasopharyngeal or oropharyngeal swab from every participant. Over an approximately 2-month period, participants in the prospective study had the option of providing additional blood draws and questionnaires. Blood samples from the prospective study were shipped frozen or at room temperature prior to DNA extraction. TCRbeta CDR3 regions were amplified from genomic DNA by means of the immunoSEQ Assay, a bias-controlled multiplex PCR. The study's own analysis went as follows. The number of nucleated cells in each sample was estimated by amplification of reference gene primers within the assay. To quantify the absolute abundance of each unique TCRbeta CDR3 rearrangement, sequence reads were collapsed and filtered. Productive Simpson clonality was computed per sample as the square root of Simpson's diversity index over productive rearrangements. Not all clones reach the TCRdb copy of this immuneACCESS table, which keeps in-frame sequences only. Checked studies attribute under half of the gap to unresolved V genes and leave the rest unexplained. The DNA gave D and trimming, while V, J and clone size come from that table. The sample table lists 380,000 or so clones, 88% of them with a count of one. 0.95% to 1% of the sample is taken by the ten largest.

The V end loses 2 bases and the J end loses 0 bases, and a stretch of 18 bases separates them. The germline V gene specifies SGHRS as CDR1 and YFSETQ as CDR2. CDR3 length: 17 amino acids, cysteine to phenylalanine. Of the read, only the CDR3 DNA is kept; its 51 bases are in frame from base 1. Overall study results and their limits: The quantity of clinical and demographic metadata differed by source and by participant and was supplied without curation.

The chain employs TRBV5-1 and TRBJ2-7; the D region possibly corresponds to TRBD1 (6 bases align). This clonotype was sampled from a woman aged 30 to 39 with acute COVID-19. Specimen: PBMCs or T cells enriched from blood (not recorded which). This receptor has the CDR3 CASSLATGTQFSYEQYF. The nucleotide sequence is TGCGCCAGCAGCTTAGCAACCGGGACACAATTCTCCTACGAGCAGTACTTC.